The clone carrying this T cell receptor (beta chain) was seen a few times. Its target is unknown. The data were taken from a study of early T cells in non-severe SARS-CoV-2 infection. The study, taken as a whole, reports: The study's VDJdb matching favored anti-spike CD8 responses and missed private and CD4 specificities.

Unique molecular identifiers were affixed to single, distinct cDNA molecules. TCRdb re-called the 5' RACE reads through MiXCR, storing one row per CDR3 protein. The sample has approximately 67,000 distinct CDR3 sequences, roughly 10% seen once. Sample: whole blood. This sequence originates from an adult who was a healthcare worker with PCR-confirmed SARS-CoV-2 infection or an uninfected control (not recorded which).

The CDR3 here is CASSLMGASYNEQFF. Here the CDR3 DNA reads TGTGCCAGCAGCTTAATGGGGGCGTCCTACAATGAGCAGTTCTTC. The chain couples TRBV7-3 to TRBJ2-1; D might be TRBD1 (6 bases). Germline V lookup: CDR1 SGHTA, CDR2 FQGTGA. V lost 1 base and J lost 1, with 8 bases in between. This CDR3 has 15 amino acids.